The present entry profiles one TCR beta chain with its context. This specimen comes from a study of blood T cells in healthy people across ages. V shed 2 bases and J shed 5 bases, with 13 bases lying between them. The CDR3 extends over 15 amino acids. CDR1 is SNHLY and CDR2 is FYNNEI in the germline V gene. The authors ran a second PCR of about 7 to 11 cycles using a sample-barcoded 5' primer and a J-beta primer mix. Each CDR3 protein is one row after TCRdb ran MiXCR on the 5' RACE reads. Of some 1.4 million distinct CDR3 sequences in the sample, approximately 42% are singletons; the top ten hold 7.9%. Donors each provided around 10 milliliters of peripheral blood.

The rearrangement joins TRBV2 to TRBJ2-1; unclear D gene. Sequences were obtained from blood. This receptor was identified in a woman younger than 35 in good health. For the CDR3, the DNA is TGTGCCAGCAGTGAACTTGCGTCGACAAACAATGAGCAGTTCTTC. Translating it yields CASSELASTNNEQFF.